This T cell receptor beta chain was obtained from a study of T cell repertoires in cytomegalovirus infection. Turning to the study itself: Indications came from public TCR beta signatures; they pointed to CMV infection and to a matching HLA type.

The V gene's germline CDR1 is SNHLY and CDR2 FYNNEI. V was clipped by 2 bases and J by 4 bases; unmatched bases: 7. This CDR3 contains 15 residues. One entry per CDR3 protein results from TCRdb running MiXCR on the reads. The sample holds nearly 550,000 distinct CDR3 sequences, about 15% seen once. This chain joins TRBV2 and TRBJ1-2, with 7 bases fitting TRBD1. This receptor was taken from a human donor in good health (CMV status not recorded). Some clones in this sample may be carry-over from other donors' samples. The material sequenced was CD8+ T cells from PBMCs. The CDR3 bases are TGTGCCAGCAGTGAACAAGGGACAGACCTCTATGGCTACACCTTC. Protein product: CASSEQGTDLYGYTF.